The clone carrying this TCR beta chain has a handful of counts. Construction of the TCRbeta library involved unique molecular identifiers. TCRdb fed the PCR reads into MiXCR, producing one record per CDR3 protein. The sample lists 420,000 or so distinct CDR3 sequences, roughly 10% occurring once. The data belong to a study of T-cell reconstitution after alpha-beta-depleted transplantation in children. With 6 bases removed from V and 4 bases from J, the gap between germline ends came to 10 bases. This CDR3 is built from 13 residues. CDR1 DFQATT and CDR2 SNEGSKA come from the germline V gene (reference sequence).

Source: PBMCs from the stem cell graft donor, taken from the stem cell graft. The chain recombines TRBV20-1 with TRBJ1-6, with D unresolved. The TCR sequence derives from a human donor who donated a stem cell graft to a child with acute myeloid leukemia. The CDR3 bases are TGCAGTGCAACTGACGAGTATAATTCACCCCTCCACTTT. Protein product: CSATDEYNSPLHF.